This T cell receptor beta chain was observed in a study of Ad26.COV2.S vaccination and SARS-CoV-2 variants. For the study at large: By the intramuscular route, Ad26.COV2.S was given once, or twice 56 days apart. General study results and limits: Vaccinated individuals (as opposed to placebo recipients) had higher spike-specific TCR breadth. Vaccine and placebo groups showed comparable non-spike TCR breadth. In vaccinated individuals, spike-specific CD8+ and CD4+ T cell responses reportedly displayed substantial breadth.

This CDR3 contains 14 residues. J was trimmed by 7 bases and V by 2 bases; bases with no gene match: 5. Germline CDR1 and CDR2: MGHRA and YSYEKL. Clones were sequenced by immunoSEQ multiplex PCR, and TCRdb holds only the in-frame ones, with some missing. The table has roughly 350,000 clones, roughly 87% seen once. Treatment: approximately 18 received Ad26.COV2.S at low or high dose, single or two shots; about 5 received placebo; per-sample allocation not given. Specimen acquisition occurred on day 63 following the initial vaccine or placebo injection. This clone appeared a single time. Its specificity is not known.

The chain has TRBV4-1 and TRBJ2-1, with 7 bases fitting TRBD2. This material consisted of peripheral blood, taken in a trial of Ad26.COV2.S vaccine versus placebo. The receptor was isolated from a person aged 18-65 years who received the Ad26.COV2.S COVID-19 vaccine or a placebo. CDR3: CASSQMGLRNEQFF. The CDR3 DNA sequence: TGCGCCAGCAGCCAAATGGGACTACGTAATGAGCAGTTCTTC.